This TCR beta chain was profiled in a study of graft-versus-host responses after intestinal transplantation. Study-level information: Recipients were given multivisceral, liver-intestinal, or isolated intestinal transplants. Induction using anti-thymocyte globulin, followed by tacrolimus and steroids for roughly 3 years, was given to all recipients. Study results and limitations: Investigators detected GvH clones in recipient marrow, with some emerging earlier in ileum or blood.

Turning to this clone: The antigen remains undetermined.

The method was immunoSEQ multiplex PCR; TCRdb's version includes in-frame clones alone and lacks a portion of them. The sample records approximately 26,000 clones, roughly 82% being singletons. The source material was unstimulated CD4+ T cells sorted from spleen or lymph node cells, sampled before intestinal transplant. The origin of this receptor is a human donor who received an intestinal transplant.

The CDR3 nucleotides read TGCGCCAGCAGCCTAACGGGACTAGCGGTCTACGAGCAGTACTTC. It codes for CASSLTGLAVYEQYF. The V and J genes are TRBV5-1 and TRBJ2-7; 11 nucleotides agree with TRBD2. With 4 bases clipped from V and 3 bases from J, the junction kept 6 bases outside the gene matches. CDR3 length equals 15 residues. Germline CDR1 reads SGHRS; CDR2 reads YFSETQ. The whole variable domain, filled in from reference TRBV5-1 and TRBJ2-7, reads KAGVTQTPRYLIKTRGQQVTLSCSPISGHRSVSWYQQTPGQGLQFLFEYFSETQRNKGNFPGRFSGRQFSNSRSEMNVSTLELGDSALYLCASSLTGLAVYEQYFGPGTRLTVT.